The sequence of this T cell receptor (beta chain) was determined in a study of blood T cell repertoires in COVID-19. Study background: The samples span acute and convalescent COVID-19 from the United States, Italy and Spain. The analysed material was cDNA or gDNA that came from T cells, B-cell-depleted T cells, or PBMCs.

Study processing details: Estimates of nucleated cell counts were drawn from the amplification of reference gene primers. TCRdb keeps only in-frame clones here, not all; method: immunoSEQ multiplex PCR. V, J and clone size are taken as reported in that table, and D and trimming were inferred from the DNA itself. The table shows some 80,000 clones, with less than 85% occurring only once. From germline, CDR1 is SEHNR and CDR2 FQNEAQ (reference sequence). The junction had 5 bases not matched to a gene; V was cut back by 2 bases and J by 4 bases. This CDR3 is built from 15 residues. Sequences were obtained from peripheral blood. The clonotype was recovered from a woman older than 75 with active or convalescent COVID-19. The chain links TRBV7-9 to TRBJ1-5, with 7 bases identical to TRBD1. The CDR3 protein is CASSLSNRGNQPQHF. The DNA of the CDR3 is TGTGCCAGCAGCTTATCTAACAGGGGTAATCAGCCCCAGCATTTT.